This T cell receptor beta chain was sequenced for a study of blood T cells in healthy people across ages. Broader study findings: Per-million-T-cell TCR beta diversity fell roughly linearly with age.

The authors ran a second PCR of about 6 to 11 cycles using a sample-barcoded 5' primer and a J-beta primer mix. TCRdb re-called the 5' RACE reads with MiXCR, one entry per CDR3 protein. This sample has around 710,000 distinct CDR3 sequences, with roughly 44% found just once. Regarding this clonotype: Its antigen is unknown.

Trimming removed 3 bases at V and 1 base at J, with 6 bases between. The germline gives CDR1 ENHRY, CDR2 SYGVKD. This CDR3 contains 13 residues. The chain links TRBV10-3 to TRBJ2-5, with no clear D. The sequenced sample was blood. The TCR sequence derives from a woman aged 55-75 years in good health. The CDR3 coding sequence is TGTGCCATCAGTGACGCTATCCAAGAGACCCAGTACTTC. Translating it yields CAISDAIQETQYF.